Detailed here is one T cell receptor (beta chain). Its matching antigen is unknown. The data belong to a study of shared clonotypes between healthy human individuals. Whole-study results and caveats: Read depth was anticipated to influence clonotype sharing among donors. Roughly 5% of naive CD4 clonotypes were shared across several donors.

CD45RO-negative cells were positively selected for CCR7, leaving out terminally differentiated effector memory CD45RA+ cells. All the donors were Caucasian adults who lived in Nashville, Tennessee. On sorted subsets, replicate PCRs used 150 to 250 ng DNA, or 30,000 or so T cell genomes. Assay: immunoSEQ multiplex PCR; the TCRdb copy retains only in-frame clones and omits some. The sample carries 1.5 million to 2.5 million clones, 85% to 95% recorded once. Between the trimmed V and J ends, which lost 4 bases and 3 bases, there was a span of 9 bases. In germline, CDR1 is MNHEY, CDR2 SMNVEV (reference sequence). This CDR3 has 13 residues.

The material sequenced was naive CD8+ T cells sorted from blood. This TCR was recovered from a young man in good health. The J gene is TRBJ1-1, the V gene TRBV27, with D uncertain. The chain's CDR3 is CASSSIGHTEAFF. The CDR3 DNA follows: TGTGCCAGCAGTTCCATAGGACACACTGAAGCTTTCTTT.